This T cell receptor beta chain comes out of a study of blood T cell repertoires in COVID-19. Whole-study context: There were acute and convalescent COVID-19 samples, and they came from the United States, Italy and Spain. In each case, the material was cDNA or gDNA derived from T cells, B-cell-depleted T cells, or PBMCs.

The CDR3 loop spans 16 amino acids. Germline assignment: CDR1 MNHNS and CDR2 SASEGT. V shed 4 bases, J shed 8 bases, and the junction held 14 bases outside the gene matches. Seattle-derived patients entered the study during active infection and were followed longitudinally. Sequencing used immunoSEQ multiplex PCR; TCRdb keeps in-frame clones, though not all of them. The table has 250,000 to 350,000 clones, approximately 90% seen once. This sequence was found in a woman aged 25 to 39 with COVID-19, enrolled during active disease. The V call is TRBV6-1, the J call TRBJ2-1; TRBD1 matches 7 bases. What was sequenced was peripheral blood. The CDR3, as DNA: TGTGCCAGCAGTGCAAGACAGGGCCTCTTCGGGGATGAGCAGTTCTTC. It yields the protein CASSARQGLFGDEQFF.